This entry lists 18 T cell receptor beta chains sequenced from one sample in a study of regulatory T cells in long-lasting Graves disease. Construction of TCR beta libraries relied on iRepertoire HTBI primers and on Arm-PCR targeting CDR3 regions. TCRdb analysed the multiplex PCR reads with MiXCR anew, one entry per CDR3 protein. The top ten clones hold 12% of a sample with approximately 490,000 distinct CDR3 sequences, roughly 15% of them seen once. Stated time point: newly diagnosed GD, antithyroid drugs for less than 3 months. RNA extracted from PBMCs served as the sequencing template. The sample was also reused in another study, on T cells in Graves' hyperthyroidism and ophthalmopathy.

The source was peripheral blood mononuclear cells (PBMCs), collected at new diagnosis, from a patient treated with antithyroid drugs. Receptors originate from a man in his forties with Graves disease.

This clonotype was observed at least ten times. Sequence at one end of the junction differs from germline and may be a read error. The chain couples TRBV28 to TRBJ1-5; D is perhaps TRBD1 (5 bases). Germline V gene data show CDR1 as MDHEN and CDR2 as SYDVKM. The CDR3 consists of 14 residues. The CDR3 spells CASSLIQVGQLQHF. CDR3 bases: TGTGCCAGCAGTTTAATACAGGTCGGTCAGCTCCAGCATTTT.

This clonotype has just a few counts. The V gene is TRBV5-1, the J gene TRBJ2-1, with 11 bases lining up with TRBD2. Germline V CDR1 and CDR2: SGHRS, YFSETQ. The CDR3 has 16 residues. The trim removed 4 bases at V and 4 bases at J, leaving 7 bases unmatched. The CDR3 here is CASSGGLADGYNEQFF. CDR3 bases: TGCGCCAGCAGCGGGGGACTAGCGGATGGTTACAATGAGCAGTTCTTC.

This clonotype has more than one count but fewer than ten. Germline is not matched at one junction end, which may reflect a read error. The rearrangement uses TRBV19 and TRBJ2-1; the D call may be TRBD1 or TRBD2 (5 bases each). In germline, CDR1 is LNHDA, CDR2 SQIVND (reference sequence). This CDR3 is built from 14 residues. CDR3 nucleotides: TGTGCCAGTAGTCAAACCGGGACGCCTGGCCAGGCGGTCTTC. Its protein product is CASSQTGTPGQAVF.

Ten or more counts support this clonotype. The J gene is TRBJ2-2, the V gene TRBV20-1; 11 nucleotides line up with TRBD2. This CDR3 contains 15 residues. Looked up from germline, CDR1 is DFQATT and CDR2 is SNEGSKA (reference sequence). V shed 4 bases and J 3 bases; nucleotides not matched to a gene: 4. CDR3 residues: CSAKLAGEDTGELFF. DNA of the CDR3: TGCAGTGCTAAACTAGCGGGAGAGGACACCGGGGAGCTGTTTTTT.

V is TRBV19 and J is TRBJ2-1; 9 positions match TRBD2. The CDR3 has 17 amino acids. Germline V gives CDR1 LNHDA, CDR2 SQIVND (reference sequence). With 6 bases clipped from V and 0 bases from J, the junction kept 9 bases outside the gene matches. The CDR3 DNA reads as TGTGCCAGTAGGAGAGCGGGAGGCCCTCTCTCCTACAATGAGCAGTTCTTC. Translating it yields CASRRAGGPLSYNEQFF.

This clonotype was recorded at least ten times. The chain couples TRBV6-2 or TRBV6-3 to TRBJ1-5; the D is unclear. The CDR3 is 14 residues long. The germline V gene has CDR1 MNHEY and CDR2 SVGEGT. Deletions cut 4 bases from V and 3 bases from J, with 10 bases between. The CDR3 protein is CASSWYGNNQPQHF. The CDR3 coding sequence is TGTGCCAGCAGTTGGTACGGGAACAATCAGCCCCAGCATTTT.

The chain uses TRBV7-9 and TRBJ1-3; D remains ambiguous. The germline CDR1 and CDR2 sequences are SEHNR and FQNEAQ (reference sequence). There are 15 residues in the CDR3. V lost 4 bases to trimming and J lost 8 bases, with 18 bases between them. The chain's CDR3 is CASSSVSGFPHTIYF. Written as DNA, the CDR3 is TGTGCCAGCAGCTCCGTTTCGGGATTTCCCCACACCATATATTTT.

As concerns this clonotype: At one end, the junction sequence differs from germline, possibly due to a read error. This chain connects TRBV6-1 to TRBJ2-5; a possible D gene is TRBD2 (6 bases). Germline loops: CDR1 MNHNS, CDR2 SASEGT. The CDR3 has 18 residues. CDR3 DNA sequence: TGTGCCAGCAGTGAAGCGCTGGCGGGGCCGGTCCAGTTAGAGATCCAGTACTTC. It codes for CASSEALAGPVQLEIQYF.

There are a few counts of this clonotype. This chain connects TRBV27 to TRBJ2-3; D is undetermined. The CDR3 length is 13 residues. Trimming removed 1 base from V and 6 bases from J, with 8 bases in between. CDR1 MNHEY and CDR2 SMNVEV come from the germline V gene (reference sequence). The CDR3 DNA reads as TGTGCCAGCAGTTTATTGGAGAGGGATACGCAGTATTTT. It encodes CASSLLERDTQYF.

In this sample, this clonotype turned up many times. The CDR3 sequence: CASSLITVTIPLHF. Here the CDR3 DNA reads TGTGCCAGCAGTTTAATTACGGTTACAATTCCCCTCCACTTT. The genes are TRBV28 and TRBJ1-6; D uncertain. Trimming stripped 2 bases from V and 13 bases from J, with 15 bases between. Germline V CDR1 and CDR2: MDHEN, SYDVKM. This CDR3 contains 14 residues. Complete variable domain (other parts from reference TRBV28 and TRBJ1-6): DVKVTQSSRYLVKRTGEKVFLECVQDMDHENMFWYRQDPGLGLRLIYFSYDVKMKEKGDIPEGYSVSREKKERFSLILESASTNQTSMYLCASSLITVTIPLHFGNGTRLTVT.

This clonotype was found many times. The V call is TRBV11-2, the J call TRBJ2-3; 8 bases match TRBD2. Germline CDR1 and CDR2: SGHAT and FQNNGV. CDR3 length: 16 residues. V was clipped by 1 base and J by 6 bases; unmatched bases: 9. CDR3 in DNA: TGTGCCAGCAGCTTAGTAGGCGCGGGAGGAGCGGATACGCAGTATTTT. The encoded protein is CASSLVGAGGADTQYF.

This clonotype was counted ten times or more. The rearrangement joins TRBV11-2 to TRBJ2-7; possible D gene TRBD1, 6 bases. Between the trimmed V and J ends, which lost 5 bases and 1 base, there was a span of 21 bases. The CDR3 loop spans 17 amino acids. The V gene's germline CDR1 is SGHAT and CDR2 FQNNGV. In DNA, the CDR3 is TGTGCCAGCAGCCAACTAACAGGGCGCAGGGAGTCCTACGAGCAGTACTTC. Residues: CASSQLTGRRESYEQYF.

Many counts were recorded for this clonotype. The chain carries TRBV30 and TRBJ1-1, with a possible D match to TRBD1 (6 bases). Germline V gives CDR1 GTSNPN, CDR2 SVGIG (reference sequence). The CDR3 contains 13 residues. Trimming pared 5 bases from V and 3 bases from J, leaving 13 bases between. CDR3 loop: CAWGRGEHTEAFF. DNA of the CDR3: TGTGCCTGGGGCAGGGGAGAGCACACTGAAGCTTTCTTT.

The rearrangement uses TRBV14 and TRBJ1-1, with D uncertain. Germline CDR1 and CDR2: SGHDN and FVKESK. V lost 0 bases, J lost 7 bases, and 6 bases lay in between. This CDR3 region has 12 residues. In nucleotides, the CDR3 is TGTGCCAGCAGCCAAGAGAGATTTGAAGCTTTCTTT. It encodes CASSQERFEAFF.

Comment on this clonotype: Since a far larger clone is one base different, this is likely a read error. The chain has TRBV11-2 and TRBJ2-1, with D perhaps matching TRBD1 (6 bases). The CDR3 is made up of 12 amino acids. Trimming took off 5 bases at V and 10 bases at J, with 12 bases between the two ends. Germline V CDR1 and CDR2: SGHAT, FQNNGV. CDR3 sequence: CASSRGGKEQFF. The CDR3 coding sequence is TGTGCCAGCAGCCGAGGGGGAAAAGAGCAGTTCTTC.

This clonotype has ten or more counts. This sequence joins TRBV12-3 or TRBV12-4 and TRBJ1-6, with TRBD1 identical over 9 bases. With V trimmed by 0 bases and J by 9 bases, 3 bases remained unmatched. This CDR3 has 15 residues. Written as DNA, the CDR3 is TGTGCCAGCAGTTTAGCGGGACAGGGCATTTCACCCCTCCACTTT. It translates to CASSLAGQGISPLHF.

This clonotype was picked up a small number of times. This sequence joins TRBV20-1 and TRBJ2-1; 7 nucleotides line up with TRBD2. V shed 6 bases and J 0 bases; nucleotides not matched to a gene: 11. The CDR3 length is 16 residues. Germline V gene sequence: CDR1 DFQATT, CDR2 SNEGSKA (reference sequence). CDR3 in amino acids: CSATSAGPGSYNEQFF. CDR3 in DNA: TGCAGTGCAACCTCAGCGGGACCAGGCTCCTACAATGAGCAGTTCTTC.

This clonotype was picked up many times. The chain recombines TRBV20-1 with TRBJ2-1; 12 bases are a match to TRBD2. Germline lookup yields CDR1 DFQATT and CDR2 SNEGSKA (reference sequence). Trimming at V came to 3 bases and at J to 7 bases, leaving 1 base not matched to a gene. This CDR3 has 13 amino acids. The CDR3 spells CSASLAGGNEQFF. The CDR3 DNA is TGCAGTGCTAGCCTAGCGGGAGGGAATGAGCAGTTCTTC.